The 21 T cell receptor beta chains presented below share a single source sample, sequenced in a study of blood T cell repertoires in COVID-19. The protocol was immunoSEQ multiplex PCR, while the TCRdb copy is restricted to in-frame clones and leaves out a portion. The sample consists of approximately 150,000 clones, 80% to 90% of them appearing once. The sequencing input was peripheral blood. The receptors here all came from a man in his 60s with active or convalescent COVID-19.

The chain links TRBV4-1 to TRBJ1-4, with TRBD1 matching 10 bases. The ends lost 0 bases at V and 6 bases at J; junction bases unmatched: 10. The CDR3 consists of 18 residues. Germline V gene sequence: CDR1 MGHRA, CDR2 YSYEKL. The CDR3 DNA is TGCGCCAGCAGCCAAGAGACTCTCCGGACAGGGGGGGATGAAAAACTGTTTTTT. It specifies CASSQETLRTGGDEKLFF.

This clone was observed a handful of times. Other DNA sequences in the sample encode the same CDR3. The chain joins TRBV11-2 to TRBJ1-2; 8 bases are a match to TRBD1. The CDR3 covers 13 residues. Germline-derived CDR1 and CDR2 are SGHAT and FQNNGV. The trim removed 3 bases at V and 8 bases at J, leaving 5 bases unmatched. CDR3 bases: TGTGCCAGCAGCTTTCAGGGGGCGAGGGGCTACACCTTC. The encoded protein is CASSFQGARGYTF.

V usage is TRBV6-2 or TRBV6-3 and J usage is TRBJ2-1, with TRBD1 matching 12 bases. Looked up from germline, CDR1 is MNHEY and CDR2 is SVGEGT. J gave up 7 bases and V 6 bases, and 4 bases lay outside the gene matches. This CDR3 has 14 amino acids. CDR3 sequence reads: CASSRDRGRNEQFF. The CDR3 DNA is TGTGCCAGCAGCCGGGACAGGGGGCGGAATGAGCAGTTCTTC.

The CDR3 DNA reads as TGCAGCGTTGGGGGAGGAAGGGTCGGGAACACTGAAGCTTTCTTT. Encoded protein: CSVGGGRVGNTEAFF. The chain employs TRBV29-1 and TRBJ1-1; D gene unclear. This CDR3 spans 15 amino acids. Per the germline V gene, CDR1 is SQVTM and CDR2 is ANQGSEA. Trimming removed 4 bases at V and 1 base at J, with 16 bases between.

The genes are TRBV18 and TRBJ2-7, with 7 bases matching TRBD1. The CDR3 runs to 13 residues. The junction had 1 base not matched to a gene; V was cut back by 3 bases and J by 2 bases. Germline CDR1 KGHSH, CDR2 LQKENI. CDR3 coding DNA: TGTGCCAGCTCACCGGACAGGACCTACGAGCAGTACTTC. Protein sequence: CASSPDRTYEQYF.

Here the CDR3 DNA reads TGCGCCAGCAGCTTGGGGGGAGCTACCTACGAGCAGTACGTC. Encoded protein: CASSLGGATYEQYV. V usage is TRBV5-1 and J usage is TRBJ2-7, with D maybe TRBD2 (5 bases). V was pared by 0 bases and J by 2 bases, with 9 bases between. CDR1 is SGHRS and CDR2 is YFSETQ in the germline V gene. This CDR3 region has 14 residues.

The chain joins TRBV12-5 to TRBJ1-5; tentatively, D is TRBD1 (5 bases). In germline, CDR1 is LGHNT, CDR2 FRNRAP. The CDR3 spans 11 residues. V shed 6 bases and J shed 6 bases, with 6 bases lying between them. The chain's CDR3 is CASGQGQPQHF. CDR3 nucleotides: TGTGCTAGTGGGCAGGGTCAGCCCCAGCATTTT.

This clone was detected only a few times. The gene calls are TRBV20-1 and TRBJ1-6; D gene ambiguous. V gave up 3 bases and J gave up 7 bases, with 7 bases separating them. The CDR3 loop spans 12 amino acids. Per germline, CDR1 DFQATT and CDR2 SNEGSKA (reference sequence). The CDR3 loop reads CSASTGNSPLHF. CDR3 coding DNA: TGCAGTGCTAGTACGGGAAATTCACCCCTCCACTTT.

V gene TRBV18 combines with J gene TRBJ1-1, with D perhaps matching TRBD1 (5 bases). This CDR3 is 14 amino acids long. The V and J ends lost 4 bases and 2 bases respectively, with 11 bases between them. From germline, CDR1 is KGHSH and CDR2 LQKENI. This CDR3 is CASSREGINTEAFF. The CDR3 DNA reads as TGTGCCAGCTCACGGGAGGGGATAAACACTGAAGCTTTCTTT. Variable domain in full (rest from reference TRBV18 and TRBJ1-1): NAGVMQNPRHLVRRRGQEARLRCSPMKGHSHVYWYRQLPEEGLKFMVYLQKENIIDESGMPKERFSAEFPKEGPSILRIQQVVRGDSAAYFCASSREGINTEAFFGQGTRLTVV.

This clone was observed a few times. The CDR3 nucleotides are TGTGCCAGCAGCCGGGCGGGGGCGCCCAACATGAATGAGCAGTTCTTC. Translating gives CASSRAGAPNMNEQFF. The rearrangement links TRBV5-6 to TRBJ2-1; TRBD2 is a possible D gene (7 bases). This CDR3 has 16 amino acids. Germline loops: CDR1 SGHDT, CDR2 YYEEEE. Trimming took 4 bases from V and 7 from J, leaving 21 bases between them.

This clone was counted only a few times. The genes are TRBV19 and TRBJ2-2; possible D gene TRBD1, 5 bases. Germline V gives CDR1 LNHDA, CDR2 SQIVND (reference sequence). This CDR3 spans 17 amino acids. Trimming stripped 5 bases from V and 5 bases from J, with 21 bases between. The CDR3 is CASSFTIDSKRTGELFF. The CDR3 nucleotides read TGTGCCAGTAGTTTTACAATCGACAGTAAAAGAACCGGGGAGCTGTTTTTT.

This chain joins TRBV5-6 and TRBJ1-2, with no clear D. CDR1 is SGHDT and CDR2 is YYEEEE in the germline V gene. Trimming took off 2 bases at V and 8 bases at J, with 10 bases between the two ends. There are 12 residues in the CDR3. The CDR3 region is CASSLRTRGYTF. CDR3 bases: TGTGCCAGCAGCTTACGAACGAGGGGCTACACCTTC.

V and J are TRBV12-3 or TRBV12-4 and TRBJ1-5; D is undetermined. Trimming removed 6 bases from V and 4 bases from J, with 10 bases in between. CDR3 size: 13 residues. The DNA of the CDR3 is TGTGCCAGCAGCCTCGACACAAATCAGCCCCAGCATTTT. Its protein is CASSLDTNQPQHF.

This clone was seen just once. The rearrangement uses TRBV7-2 and TRBJ1-2, with D possibly being TRBD1 (6 bases). V lost 3 bases and J 6 bases, leaving 23 bases between the germline ends. Germline CDR1 and CDR2: SGHTA and FQGNSA. The CDR3 spans 17 residues. CDR3 nucleotide sequence: TGTGCCAGCAGCTTCCACCGGGGGGCCGCGGGGGCCAATGGCTACACCTTC. This codes for CASSFHRGAAGANGYTF.

The chain couples TRBV19 to TRBJ2-5; D is possibly TRBD1 (6 bases). This CDR3 has 13 amino acids. The germline V and J ends were trimmed by 5 bases and 1 base, with 8 bases remaining between them. Germline V gene data show CDR1 as LNHDA and CDR2 as SQIVND (reference sequence). The CDR3 protein is CASSPRGQETQYF. The CDR3 bases are TGTGCCAGTAGTCCCAGGGGCCAAGAGACCCAGTACTTC. The variable domain in full, with the rest retrieved from reference TRBV19 and TRBJ2-5, is DGGITQSPKYLFRKEGQNVTLSCEQNLNHDAMYWYRQDPGQGLRLIYYSQIVNDFQKGDIAEGYSVSREKKESFPLTVTSAQKNPTAFYLCASSPRGQETQYFGPGTRLLVL.

The rearrangement joins TRBV7-7 to TRBJ2-5; 7 nucleotides align to TRBD1. The CDR3 contains 14 residues. Trimming cost V 4 bases and J 3 bases; bases outside gene matches: 5. Germline V gene data show CDR1 as SSHAT and CDR2 as FNYEAQ (reference sequence). The CDR3 loop reads CASSYTGTEETQYF. The CDR3 DNA is TGTGCCAGCAGCTACACCGGGACAGAAGAGACCCAGTACTTC.

This clone has a single count. V usage is TRBV12-5 and J usage is TRBJ2-7, with no clear D. CDR1 and CDR2 (germline): LGHNT, FRNRAP. Trimming removed 7 bases from V and 7 bases from J, with 8 bases in between. The length of the CDR3 is 10 residues. CDR3 residues: CASAWREQYV. The DNA for the CDR3 is TGTGCTAGTGCTTGGCGGGAGCAGTACGTC.

This clone has more than one count but fewer than ten. The V call is TRBV5-6, the J call TRBJ1-2; TRBD1 agrees at 10 bases. Germline lookup yields CDR1 SGHDT and CDR2 YYEEEE. The CDR3 sequence is 14 residues long. V shed 4 bases, J shed 4 bases, and the junction held 4 bases outside the gene matches. DNA of the CDR3: TGTGCCAGCAGCCGGGGACAGGGGAGCTATGGCTACACCTTC. Protein product: CASSRGQGSYGYTF. The complete variable domain, with remaining parts taken from reference TRBV5-6 and TRBJ1-2, reads DAGVTQSPTHLIKTRGQQVTLRCSPKSGHDTVSWYQQALGQGPQFIFQYYEEEERQRGNFPDRFSGHQFPNYSSELNVNALLLGDSALYLCASSRGQGSYGYTFGSGTRLTVV.

The genes are TRBV2 and TRBJ1-5; 12 bases match TRBD1. J lost 5 bases, V lost 5 bases, and 7 bases had no gene match. The CDR3 has 16 residues. Germline V gives CDR1 SNHLY, CDR2 FYNNEI. CDR3 protein: CASSPPGQGADQPQHF. The CDR3 DNA follows: TGTGCCAGCAGTCCTCCGGGACAGGGGGCCGATCAGCCCCAGCATTTT.

V gene TRBV18 combines with J gene TRBJ1-6; TRBD1 matches 9 bases. The CDR3 has 14 amino acids. Germline V gene lookup returns CDR1 KGHSH and CDR2 LQKENI. Trimming removed 3 bases from V and 8 bases from J; junction bases left unmatched: 2. In DNA, the CDR3 is TGTGCCAGCTCACCTCGGACAGGGGATTCACCCCTCCACTTT. Its protein is CASSPRTGDSPLHF.

The CDR3 region has the DNA TGTGCCAGCTCACCGAGGACAGGGGGATCGGCCGTCACTGAAGCTTTCTTT. Translation gives CASSPRTGGSAVTEAFF. The rearrangement links TRBV18 to TRBJ1-1, with 10 nucleotides matching TRBD1. Trimming removed 3 bases from V and 4 bases from J; junction bases left unmatched: 11. Per the germline V gene, CDR1 is KGHSH and CDR2 is LQKENI. The CDR3 has 17 residues.